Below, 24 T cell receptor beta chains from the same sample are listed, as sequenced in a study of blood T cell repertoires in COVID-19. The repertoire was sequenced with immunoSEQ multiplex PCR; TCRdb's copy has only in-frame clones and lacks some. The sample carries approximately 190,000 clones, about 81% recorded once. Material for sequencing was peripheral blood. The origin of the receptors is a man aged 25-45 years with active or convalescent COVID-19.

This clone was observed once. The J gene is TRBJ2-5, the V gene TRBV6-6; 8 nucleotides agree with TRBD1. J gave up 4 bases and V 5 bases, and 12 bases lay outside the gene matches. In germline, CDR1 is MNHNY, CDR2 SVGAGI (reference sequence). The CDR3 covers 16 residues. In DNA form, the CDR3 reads TGTGCCAGCAGTCCCTTTGGACAGGGAAGGGGAGAGACCCAGTACTTC. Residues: CASSPFGQGRGETQYF.

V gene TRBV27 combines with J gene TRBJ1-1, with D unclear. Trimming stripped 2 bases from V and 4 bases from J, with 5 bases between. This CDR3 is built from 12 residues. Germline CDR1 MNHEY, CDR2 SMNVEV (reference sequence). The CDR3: CASSLPGTEAFF. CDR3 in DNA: TGTGCCAGCAGTTTACCGGGCACTGAAGCTTTCTTT.

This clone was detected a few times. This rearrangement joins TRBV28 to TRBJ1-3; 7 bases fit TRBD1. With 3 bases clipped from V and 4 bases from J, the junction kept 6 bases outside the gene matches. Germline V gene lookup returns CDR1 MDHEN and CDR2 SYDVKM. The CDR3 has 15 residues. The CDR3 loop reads CASSLGQPGGNTIYF. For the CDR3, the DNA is TGTGCCAGCAGTTTGGGACAGCCTGGGGGAAACACCATATATTTT.

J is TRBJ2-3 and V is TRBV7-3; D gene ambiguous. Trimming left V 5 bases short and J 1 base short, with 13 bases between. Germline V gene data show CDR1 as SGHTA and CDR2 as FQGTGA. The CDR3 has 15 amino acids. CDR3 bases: TGTGCCAGCAGCCCCGGGTCTTCTGGCACAGATACGCAGTATTTT. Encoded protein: CASSPGSSGTDTQYF. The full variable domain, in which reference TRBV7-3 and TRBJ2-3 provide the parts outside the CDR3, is GAGVSQTPSNKVTEKGKYVELRCDPISGHTALYWYRQSLGQGPEFLIYFQGTGAADDSGLPNDRFFAVRPEGSVSTLKIQRTERGDSAVYLCASSPGSSGTDTQYFGPGTRLTVL.

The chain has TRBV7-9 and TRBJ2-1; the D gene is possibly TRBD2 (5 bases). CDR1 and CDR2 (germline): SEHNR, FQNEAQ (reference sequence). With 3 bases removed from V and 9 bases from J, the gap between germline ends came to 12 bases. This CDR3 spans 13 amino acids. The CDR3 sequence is CASSLTGWGEQFF. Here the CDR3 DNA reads TGTGCCAGCAGCTTGACGGGATGGGGTGAGCAGTTCTTC. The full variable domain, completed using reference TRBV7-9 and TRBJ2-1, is DTGVSQNPRHKITKRGQNVTFRCDPISEHNRLYWYRQTLGQGPEFLTYFQNEAQLEKSRLLSDRFSAERPKGSFSTLEIQRTEQGDSAMYLCASSLTGWGEQFFGPGTRLTVL.

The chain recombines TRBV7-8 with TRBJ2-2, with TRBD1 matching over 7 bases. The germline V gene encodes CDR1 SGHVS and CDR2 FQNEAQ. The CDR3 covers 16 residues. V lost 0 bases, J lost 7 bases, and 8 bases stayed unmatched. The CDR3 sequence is CASSLAPKGAHGELFF. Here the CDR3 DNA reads TGTGCCAGCAGCTTAGCGCCAAAGGGGGCTCACGGGGAGCTGTTTTTT.

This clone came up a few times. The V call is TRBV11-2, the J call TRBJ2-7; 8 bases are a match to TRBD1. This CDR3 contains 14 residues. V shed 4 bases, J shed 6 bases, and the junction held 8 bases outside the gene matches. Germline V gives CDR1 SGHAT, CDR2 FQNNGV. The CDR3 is CASSSHAGGSEQYF. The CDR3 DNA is TGTGCCAGCAGCTCCCACGCAGGGGGCTCCGAGCAGTACTTC.

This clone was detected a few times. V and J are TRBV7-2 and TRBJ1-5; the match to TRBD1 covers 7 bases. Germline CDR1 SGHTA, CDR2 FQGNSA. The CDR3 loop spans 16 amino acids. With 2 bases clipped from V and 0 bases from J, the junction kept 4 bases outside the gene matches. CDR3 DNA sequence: TGTGCCAGCAGCTTACAGGGGGATTATAGCAATCAGCCCCAGCATTTT. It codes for CASSLQGDYSNQPQHF.

The CDR3, as DNA: TGTGCCAGCAGTTATCAACCACAGGGGGCCGGAAACACCATATATTTT. This gives the protein CASSYQPQGAGNTIYF. The chain links TRBV6-5 to TRBJ1-3, with 9 bases aligning to TRBD1. In germline, CDR1 is MNHEY, CDR2 SVGAGI. V shed 3 bases, J shed 4 bases, and the junction held 7 bases outside the gene matches. This CDR3 has 16 amino acids.

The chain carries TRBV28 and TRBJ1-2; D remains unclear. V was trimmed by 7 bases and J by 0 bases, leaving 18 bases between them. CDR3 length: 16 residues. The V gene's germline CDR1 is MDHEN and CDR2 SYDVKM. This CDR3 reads CASTNMAGRANYGYTF. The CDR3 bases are TGTGCCAGCACCAATATGGCGGGGAGAGCTAACTATGGCTACACCTTC.

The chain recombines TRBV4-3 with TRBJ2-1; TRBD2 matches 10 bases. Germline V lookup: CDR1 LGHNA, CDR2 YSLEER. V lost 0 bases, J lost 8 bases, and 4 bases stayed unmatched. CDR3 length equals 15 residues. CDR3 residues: CASSQDLAGVDEQFF. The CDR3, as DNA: TGCGCCAGCAGCCAAGACCTAGCGGGAGTGGATGAGCAGTTCTTC.

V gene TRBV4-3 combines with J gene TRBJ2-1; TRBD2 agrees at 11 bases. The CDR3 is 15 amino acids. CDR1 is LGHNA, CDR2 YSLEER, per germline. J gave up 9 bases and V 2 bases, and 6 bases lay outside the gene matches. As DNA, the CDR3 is TGCGCCAGCAGCCAAATAGCGGGAGGGCCTAGTGAGCAGTTCTTC. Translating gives CASSQIAGGPSEQFF.

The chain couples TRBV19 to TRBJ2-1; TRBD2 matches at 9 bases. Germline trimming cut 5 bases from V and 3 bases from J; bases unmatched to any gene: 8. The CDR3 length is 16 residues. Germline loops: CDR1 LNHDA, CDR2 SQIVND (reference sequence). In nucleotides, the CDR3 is TGTGCCAGTAGTCCCCAGCGAGCGGGGGGCTACAATGAGCAGTTCTTC. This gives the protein CASSPQRAGGYNEQFF. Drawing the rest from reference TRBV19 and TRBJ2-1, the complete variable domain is DGGITQSPKYLFRKEGQNVTLSCEQNLNHDAMYWYRQDPGQGLRLIYYSQIVNDFQKGDIAEGYSVSREKKESFPLTVTSAQKNPTAFYLCASSPQRAGGYNEQFFGPGTRLTVL.

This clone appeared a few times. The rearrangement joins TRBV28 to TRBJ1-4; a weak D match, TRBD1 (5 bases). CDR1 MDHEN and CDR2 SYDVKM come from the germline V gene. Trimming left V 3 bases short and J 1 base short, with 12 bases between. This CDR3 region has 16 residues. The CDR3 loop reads CASSLIGVGTNEKLFF. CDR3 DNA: TGTGCCAGCAGTTTGATAGGGGTAGGAACTAATGAAAAACTGTTTTTT.

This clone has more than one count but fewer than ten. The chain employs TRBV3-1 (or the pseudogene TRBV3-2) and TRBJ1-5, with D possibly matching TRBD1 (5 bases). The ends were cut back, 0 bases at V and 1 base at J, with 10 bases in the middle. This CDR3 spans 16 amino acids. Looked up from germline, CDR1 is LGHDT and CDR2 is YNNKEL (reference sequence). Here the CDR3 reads CASSQDEPGSNQPQHF. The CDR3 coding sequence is TGTGCCAGCAGCCAAGATGAGCCAGGGAGCAATCAGCCCCAGCATTTT.

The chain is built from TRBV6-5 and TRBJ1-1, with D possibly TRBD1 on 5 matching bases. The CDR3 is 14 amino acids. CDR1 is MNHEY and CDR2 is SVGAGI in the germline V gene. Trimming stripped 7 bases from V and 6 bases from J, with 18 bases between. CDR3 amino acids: CASTPTGQSAEAFF. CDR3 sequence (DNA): TGTGCCAGCACCCCAACCGGACAAAGCGCTGAAGCTTTCTTT.

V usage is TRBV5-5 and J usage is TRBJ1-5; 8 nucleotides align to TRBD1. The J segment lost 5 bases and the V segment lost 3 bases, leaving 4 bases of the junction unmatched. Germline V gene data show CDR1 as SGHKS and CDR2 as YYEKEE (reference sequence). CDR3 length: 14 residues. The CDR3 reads CASSSGTGYQPQHF. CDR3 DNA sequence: TGTGCCAGCAGCTCCGGGACAGGTTATCAGCCCCAGCATTTT.

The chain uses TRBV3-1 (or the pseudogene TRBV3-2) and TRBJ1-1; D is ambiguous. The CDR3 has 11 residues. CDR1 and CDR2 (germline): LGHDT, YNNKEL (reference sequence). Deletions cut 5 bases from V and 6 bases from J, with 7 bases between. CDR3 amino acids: CASSNRAEAFF. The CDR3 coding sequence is TGTGCCAGCAGCAACCGAGCTGAAGCTTTCTTT.

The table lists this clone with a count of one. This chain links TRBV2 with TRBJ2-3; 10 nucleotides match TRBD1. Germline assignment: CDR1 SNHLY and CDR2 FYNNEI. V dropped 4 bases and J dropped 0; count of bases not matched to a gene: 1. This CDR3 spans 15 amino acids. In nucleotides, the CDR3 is TGTGCCAGCAGTGGACAGGGGGCAAGCACAGATACGCAGTATTTT. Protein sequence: CASSGQGASTDTQYF.

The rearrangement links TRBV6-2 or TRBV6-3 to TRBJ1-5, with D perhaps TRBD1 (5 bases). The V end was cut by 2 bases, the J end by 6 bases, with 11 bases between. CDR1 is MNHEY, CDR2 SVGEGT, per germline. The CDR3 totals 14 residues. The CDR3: CASSYGADAQPQHF. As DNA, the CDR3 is TGTGCCAGCAGTTACGGGGCGGACGCTCAGCCCCAGCATTTT.

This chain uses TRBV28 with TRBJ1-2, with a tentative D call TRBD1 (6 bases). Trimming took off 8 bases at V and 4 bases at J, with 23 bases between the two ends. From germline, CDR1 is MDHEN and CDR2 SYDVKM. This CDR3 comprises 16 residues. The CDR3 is CASPSGAGPLGYGYTF. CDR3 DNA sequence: TGTGCCAGCCCGTCAGGGGCAGGACCACTAGGCTATGGCTACACCTTC.

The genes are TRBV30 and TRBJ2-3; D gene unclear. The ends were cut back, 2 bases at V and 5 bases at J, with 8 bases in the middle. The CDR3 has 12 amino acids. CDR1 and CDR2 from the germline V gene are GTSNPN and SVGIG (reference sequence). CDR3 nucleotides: TGTGCCTGGAGTCCAGATGAAGATACGCAGTATTTT. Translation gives CAWSPDEDTQYF.

CDR3 in DNA: TGCGCCAGCAGCAAGCTCCAGGGCCCCTCCTACGAGCAGTACTTC. Its protein product is CASSKLQGPSYEQYF. This chain links TRBV5-1 with TRBJ2-7; D is perhaps TRBD1 (5 bases). The CDR3 is 15 amino acids. V was shortened by 4 bases and J by 0 bases, with 14 bases between the two germline ends. In germline, CDR1 is SGHRS, CDR2 YFSETQ. The whole variable domain, filled in from reference TRBV5-1 and TRBJ2-7, reads KAGVTQTPRYLIKTRGQQVTLSCSPISGHRSVSWYQQTPGQGLQFLFEYFSETQRNKGNFPGRFSGRQFSNSRSEMNVSTLELGDSALYLCASSKLQGPSYEQYFGPGTRLTVT.

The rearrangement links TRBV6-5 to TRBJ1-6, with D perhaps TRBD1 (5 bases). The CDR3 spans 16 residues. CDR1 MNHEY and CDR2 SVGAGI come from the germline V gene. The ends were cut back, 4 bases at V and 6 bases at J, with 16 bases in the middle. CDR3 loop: CASSSGTDISNSPLHF. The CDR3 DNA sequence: TGTGCCAGCAGTTCGGGGACTGACATTTCTAATTCACCCCTCCACTTT.